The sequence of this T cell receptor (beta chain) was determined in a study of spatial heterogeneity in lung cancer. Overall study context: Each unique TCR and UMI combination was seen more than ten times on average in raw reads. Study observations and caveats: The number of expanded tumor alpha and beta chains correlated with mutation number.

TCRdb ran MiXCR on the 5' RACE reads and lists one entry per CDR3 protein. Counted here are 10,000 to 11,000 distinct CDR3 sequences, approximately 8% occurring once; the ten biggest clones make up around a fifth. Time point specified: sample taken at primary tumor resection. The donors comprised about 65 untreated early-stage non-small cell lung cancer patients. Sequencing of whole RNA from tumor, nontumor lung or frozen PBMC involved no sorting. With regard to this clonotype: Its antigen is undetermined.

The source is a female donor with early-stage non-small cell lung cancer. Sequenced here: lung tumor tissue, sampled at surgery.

CDR3: CASRAGGPQGTQYF. The CDR3 DNA sequence: TGTGCCAGCAGAGCAGGGGGACCCCAGGGTACGCAGTATTTT. The V and J genes are TRBV11-3 and TRBJ2-3; 7 bases are shared with TRBD1. V gave up 6 bases and J gave up 8 bases; unmatched junction bases: 11. Germline lookup yields CDR1 SGHNT and CDR2 YENEEA. This CDR3 region has 14 residues.